The rows below give T cell receptor beta chains drawn from one sample of a study of radiation and T cells in renal cell carcinoma. TCRdb's copy holds only in-frame clones and misses some; the assay was immunoSEQ multiplex PCR. This table has about 8,100 clones, 55% to 70% appearing once. The sample in question was tumor tissue, obtained from a patient whose treatment was nephrectomy without radiotherapy. Receptor source: a man in his sixties with renal cell carcinoma. CDR3s include the opening cysteine and the closing phenylalanine or tryptophan. A D gene is named only where the DNA matches it firmly. Expanded clones are given a class, and other clones once, few, many or no size at all.

CDR3 | D | V | size
CATQVLTGTSGRRNNEQFF | TRBD2 | TRBV19 | NA
CATSRGVGLAGAEQYF | TRBD2 | TRBV15 | hyperexpanded
CASSYSTWSPYEQYF | NA | TRBV6-6 | NA
CASHREGQPQHF | NA | TRBV6-6 | NA
CASRAQGPGYQPQHF | NA | TRBV2 | NA
CASSLGQGRQFF | TRBD1 | TRBV11-2 | NA
CASSYGPGGWGYTF | NA | TRBV6-5 | NA
CASSPEGNYGYTF | NA | TRBV18 | few
CASSSGQRTDTQYF | NA | TRBV7-3 | few
CASTARGSTGELFF | NA | TRBV6-1 | NA
CASSLTTTGYEQYF | NA | TRBV5-1 | NA
CASSPTADTQYF | NA | TRBV5-4 | NA
CASSLSLSGRISDTQYF | TRBD2 | TRBV5-4 | NA
CASSLGSNRGTNTEAFF | TRBD1 | TRBV7-6 | few
CASSLVATQETQYF | NA | TRBV5-1 | NA
CASSSRTEWNSEAFF | NA | TRBV5-4 | NA
CASSFRGNYGYTF | NA | TRBV19 | NA
CASSTYRENTEAFF | NA | TRBV7-2 | NA
CASRGDLIYQPQHF | NA | TRBV19 | NA
CAWSTGLNTEAFF | NA | TRBV30 | medium-sized
CASSLGRTLEQYF | NA | TRBV7-2 | NA
CASSFISDTQYF | NA | TRBV11-2 | NA
CASSQDSGDSSYEQYF | TRBD1 | TRBV4-2 | few
CASSTGGIRNTIYF | TRBD1 | TRBV6-5 | few
CASRVDLNTEAFF | NA | TRBV2 | NA
CASSLGHSNTEAFF | NA | TRBV7-2 | NA
CASSEIGSIQETQYF | NA | TRBV2 | NA
CASSLGQGPRNEKLFF | TRBD1 | TRBV7-8 | once
CASSPWRGVYNEQFF | TRBD2 | TRBV4-1 | NA
CASRPGIAGELFF | NA | TRBV6-6 | few
CAISGGQTTYEQYF | NA | TRBV10-3 | medium-sized
CASSESGTGEETQYF | NA | TRBV10-1 | NA
CASSYPNEKLFF | NA | TRBV6-5 | NA
CASSPGTSDEQYF | TRBD2 | TRBV5-6 | NA
CASRRESGYNSPLHF | NA | TRBV6-1 | NA
CSVQRGAYNEQFF | NA | TRBV29-1 | NA
CASSSGTSSYEQYF | NA | TRBV19 | NA
CASSVGRSYNEQFF | NA | TRBV9 | large
CASSIDGRGKTYEQYF | TRBD2 | TRBV19 | NA
CASGRGQGEKLFF | NA | TRBV11-3 | NA
CASSFRGKLFF | NA | TRBV5-8 | NA
CASSLGMGYNEQFF | NA | TRBV11-2 | NA
CAWTSNRGGNQPQHF | TRBD1 | TRBV30 | NA
CASSPTGLYEQYF | TRBD1 | TRBV27 | NA
CASGSGYNEQFF | NA | TRBV2 | once
CASRSGAEGNQPQHF | NA | TRBV6-5 | NA
CASSFREGVTEAFF | NA | TRBV5-4 | few
CASSSPPPYEQYF | NA | TRBV7-9 | NA
CASSPGRSYGYTF | NA | TRBV5-1 | few
CASSFWGSRANVLTF | NA | TRBV5-8 | NA
CASTLGEGARPEAFF | TRBD1 | TRBV6-1 | NA
CAIRAPSGGRRTQYF | TRBD2 | TRBV10-3 | NA
CASSLGRGLSYNEQFF | NA | TRBV5-1 | NA
CASSPRDFGASDTQYF | NA | TRBV7-8 | NA
CAISKGGYEQYF | NA | TRBV10-3 | few
CASSLGSGAGGYTF | NA | TRBV11-2 | few
CASSSTGGGLGYTF | TRBD1 | TRBV28 | few
CASTEFGFNYGYTF | NA | TRBV5-1 | few